A selection of T cell receptor beta chains follows, all from one sample in a study of shared clonotypes between healthy human individuals. Assay: immunoSEQ multiplex PCR; the TCRdb copy retains only in-frame clones and omits some. The sample comprises 1.5 million to 2.5 million clones, about 94% of which are singletons, and 0.9% to 1.5% rests with the top ten. Material for sequencing was naive CD8+ T cells sorted from blood. Receptor source: a man aged 18 to 29 in good health. CDR3s include the opening cysteine and the closing phenylalanine or tryptophan. The size entry is marked missing in some rows and otherwise reads once, few, many or a size class.

v_gene: TRBV28; abundance: -; CDR3aa: CASSYLYGYTF
v_gene: TRBV30; abundance: -; CDR3aa: CAWSVITSGYTEAFF
v_gene: TRBV9; abundance: -; CDR3aa: CASSWSAQGRNEQFF
v_gene: TRBV27; abundance: -; CDR3aa: CASSPQQGLNTEAFF
v_gene: TRBV19; abundance: -; CDR3aa: CASSIIAGYPGELFF
v_gene: TRBV5-6; abundance: -; CDR3aa: CASQGPENTEAFF
v_gene: TRBV11-2; abundance: few; CDR3aa: CASSLASGGSPLHF
v_gene: TRBV5-1; abundance: -; CDR3aa: CASSWTGGTGELFF
v_gene: TRBV28; abundance: -; CDR3aa: CASSFPWGGGTEAFF
v_gene: TRBV7-9; abundance: -; CDR3aa: CASSLRDFHGYTF
v_gene: TRBV7-9; abundance: -; CDR3aa: CASSLVGRGTEAFF
v_gene: TRBV5-4; abundance: -; CDR3aa: CASSLGVNNEKLFF
v_gene: TRBV28; abundance: -; CDR3aa: CASSLPRSSYNEQFF
v_gene: TRBV30; abundance: -; CDR3aa: CAWETGLAGANVLTF
v_gene: TRBV5-6; abundance: -; CDR3aa: CASSFWREGREDTQYF
v_gene: TRBV4-1; abundance: -; CDR3aa: CASNTGPYWNTEAFF
v_gene: TRBV19; abundance: -; CDR3aa: CASSIGGSNTEAFF
v_gene: TRBV11-2; abundance: -; CDR3aa: CASSSGRSGANVLTF
v_gene: TRBV19; abundance: -; CDR3aa: CASSNRFSYEQYF
v_gene: TRBV6-5; abundance: -; CDR3aa: CASSTGSINQPQHF
v_gene: TRBV7-9; abundance: -; CDR3aa: CASSLVASGAYLSYEQYF
v_gene: TRBV9; abundance: -; CDR3aa: CASSVGQGHTDTQYF
v_gene: TRBV13; abundance: -; CDR3aa: CASSLEGRQGVYNEQFF
v_gene: TRBV28; abundance: -; CDR3aa: CASSLFPVETYNEQFF
v_gene: TRBV19; abundance: once; CDR3aa: CASKTGADTGELFF
v_gene: TRBV19; abundance: -; CDR3aa: CASSIDPIVTAPGTEAFF